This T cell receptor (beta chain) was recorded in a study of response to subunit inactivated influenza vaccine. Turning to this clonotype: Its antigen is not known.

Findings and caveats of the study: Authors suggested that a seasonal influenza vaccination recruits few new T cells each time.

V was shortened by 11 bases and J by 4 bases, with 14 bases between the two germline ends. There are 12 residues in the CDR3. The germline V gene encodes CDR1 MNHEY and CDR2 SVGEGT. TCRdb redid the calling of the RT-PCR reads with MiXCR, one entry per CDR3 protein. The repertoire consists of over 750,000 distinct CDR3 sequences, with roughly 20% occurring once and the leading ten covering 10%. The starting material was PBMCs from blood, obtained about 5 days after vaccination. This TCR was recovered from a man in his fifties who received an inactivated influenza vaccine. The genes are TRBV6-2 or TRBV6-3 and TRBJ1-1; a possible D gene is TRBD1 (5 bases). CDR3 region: CASRDRSTEAFF. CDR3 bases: TGTGCCTCCCGGGACCGGTCCACTGAAGCTTTCTTT.